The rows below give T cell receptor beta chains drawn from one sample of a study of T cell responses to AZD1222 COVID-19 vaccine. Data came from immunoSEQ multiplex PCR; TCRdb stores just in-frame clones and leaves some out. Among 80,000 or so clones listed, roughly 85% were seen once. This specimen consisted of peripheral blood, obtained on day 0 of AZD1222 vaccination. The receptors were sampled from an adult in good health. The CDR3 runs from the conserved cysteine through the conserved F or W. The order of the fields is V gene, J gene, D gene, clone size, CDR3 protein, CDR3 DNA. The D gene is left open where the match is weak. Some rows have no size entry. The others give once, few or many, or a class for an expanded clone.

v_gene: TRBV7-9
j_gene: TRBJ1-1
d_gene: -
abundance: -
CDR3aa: CASSLARGVTEAFF
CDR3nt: TGTGCCAGCAGCTTAGCGCGAGGGGTAACTGAAGCTTTCTTT

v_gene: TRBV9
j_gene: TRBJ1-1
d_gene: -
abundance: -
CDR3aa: CASSVGGDQGAGNTEAFF
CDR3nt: TGTGCCAGCAGCGTGGGAGGGGATCAGGGCGCTGGGAACACTGAAGCTTTCTTT

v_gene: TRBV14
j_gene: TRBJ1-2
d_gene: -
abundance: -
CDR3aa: CASSQGTGGYTF
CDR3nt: TGTGCCAGCAGCCAGGGCACTGGGGGCTACACCTTC

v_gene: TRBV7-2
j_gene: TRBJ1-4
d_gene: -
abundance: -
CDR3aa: CASSLAGTNEKLFF
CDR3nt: TGTGCCAGCAGCTTGGCAGGGACTAATGAAAAACTGTTTTTT

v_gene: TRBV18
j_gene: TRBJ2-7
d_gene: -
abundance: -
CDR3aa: CASSLSQSQGRLSYEQYF
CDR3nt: TGTGCCAGCTCACTATCACAGTCACAGGGGAGGCTCTCCTACGAGCAGTACTTC

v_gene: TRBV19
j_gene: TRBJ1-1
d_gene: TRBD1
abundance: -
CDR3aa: CASSIRGLEAFF
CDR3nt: TGTGCCAGTAGTATAAGGGGGCTTGAAGCTTTCTTT

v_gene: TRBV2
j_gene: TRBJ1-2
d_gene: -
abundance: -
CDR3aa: CASRVRDRYGYTF
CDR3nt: TGTGCCAGTAGGGTCAGAGATAGGTATGGCTACACCTTC

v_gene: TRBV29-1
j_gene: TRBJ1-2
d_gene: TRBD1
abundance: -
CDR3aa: CSVEATGRAYGYTF
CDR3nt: TGCAGCGTTGAAGCGACAGGGAGGGCCTATGGCTACACCTTC

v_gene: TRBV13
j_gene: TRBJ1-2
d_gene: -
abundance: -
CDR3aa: CASGGGRNINYGYTF
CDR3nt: TGTGCCAGCGGCGGGGGGAGAAACATAAACTATGGCTACACCTTC

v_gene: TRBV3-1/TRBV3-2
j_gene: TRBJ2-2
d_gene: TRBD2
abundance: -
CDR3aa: CASSLRTSGNSGGELFF
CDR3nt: TGTGCCAGCAGCCTCCGGACTAGCGGGAACTCTGGCGGGGAGCTGTTTTTT

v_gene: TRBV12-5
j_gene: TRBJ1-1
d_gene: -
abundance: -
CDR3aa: CASGLPTGTFGRELATEAFF
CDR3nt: TGTGCTAGTGGTTTGCCGACCGGGACATTCGGACGAGAGCTCGCGACTGAAGCTTTCTTT

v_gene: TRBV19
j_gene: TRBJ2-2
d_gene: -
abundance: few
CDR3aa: CASSRLTGELFF
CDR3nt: TGTGCCAGTAGTCGTCTTACCGGGGAGCTGTTTTTT

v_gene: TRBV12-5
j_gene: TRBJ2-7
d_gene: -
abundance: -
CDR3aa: CASGLVREAEQYF
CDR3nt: TGTGCTAGTGGTTTGGTTCGCGAAGCTGAGCAGTACTTC

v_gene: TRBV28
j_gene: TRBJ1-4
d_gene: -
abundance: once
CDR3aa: CASRNGGVRREKLFF
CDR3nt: TGTGCCAGCAGAAATGGGGGGGTCCGAAGGGAAAAACTGTTTTTT

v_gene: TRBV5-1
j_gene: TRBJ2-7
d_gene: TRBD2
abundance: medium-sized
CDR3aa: CASSAGTSGPYEQYF
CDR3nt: TGCGCCAGCAGCGCCGGGACTAGCGGACCCTACGAGCAGTACTTC

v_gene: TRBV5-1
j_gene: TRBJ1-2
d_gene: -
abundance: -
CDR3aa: CASCWGGPNYGYTF
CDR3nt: TGCGCCAGTTGCTGGGGTGGCCCTAACTATGGCTACACCTTC

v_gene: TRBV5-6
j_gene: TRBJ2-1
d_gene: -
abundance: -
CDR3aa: CASSSPGRSYNEQFF
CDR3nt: TGTGCCAGCAGCTCGCCGGGACGGTCCTACAATGAGCAGTTCTTC

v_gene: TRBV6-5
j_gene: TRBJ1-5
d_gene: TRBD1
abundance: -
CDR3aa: CASSNTGGNQPQHF
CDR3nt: TGTGCCAGCAGCAACACAGGGGGCAATCAGCCCCAGCATTTT

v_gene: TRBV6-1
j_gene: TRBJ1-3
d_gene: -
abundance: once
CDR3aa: CASSETLVHSGNTIYF
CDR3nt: TGTGCCAGCAGTGAAACTCTGGTACACTCTGGAAACACCATATATTTT

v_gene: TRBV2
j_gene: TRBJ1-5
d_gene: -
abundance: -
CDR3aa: CASRDKDVSNQPQHF
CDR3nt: TGTGCCAGCAGGGACAAGGACGTTAGCAATCAGCCCCAGCATTTT

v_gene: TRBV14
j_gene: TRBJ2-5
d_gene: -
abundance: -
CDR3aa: CASSAAGGGAQYF
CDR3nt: TGTGCCAGCAGCGCCGCTGGTGGAGGGGCCCAGTACTTC

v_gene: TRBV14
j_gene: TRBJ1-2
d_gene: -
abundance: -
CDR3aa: CASSQTHPNYGYTF
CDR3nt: TGTGCCAGCAGCCAAACCCACCCTAACTATGGCTACACCTTC

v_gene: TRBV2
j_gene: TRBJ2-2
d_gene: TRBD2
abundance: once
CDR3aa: CASNLPGLAGGSGELFF
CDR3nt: TGTGCCAGCAACCTCCCAGGACTAGCGGGAGGATCCGGGGAGCTGTTTTTT

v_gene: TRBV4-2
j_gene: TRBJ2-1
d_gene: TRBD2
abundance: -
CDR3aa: CASSQASRLAGDHEQFF
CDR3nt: TGTGCCAGCAGCCAAGCCTCCAGACTAGCGGGAGACCATGAGCAGTTCTTC

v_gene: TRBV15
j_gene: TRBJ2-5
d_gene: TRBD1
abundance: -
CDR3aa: CATSRPGQPQETQYF
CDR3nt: TGTGCCACCAGCAGACCGGGACAGCCTCAAGAGACCCAGTACTTC

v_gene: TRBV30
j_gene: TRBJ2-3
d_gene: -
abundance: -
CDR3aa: CAWANRDFATQYF
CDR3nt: TGTGCCTGGGCTAACCGGGACTTCGCTACGCAGTATTTT

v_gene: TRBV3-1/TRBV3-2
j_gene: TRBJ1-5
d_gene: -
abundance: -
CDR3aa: CASSQGQGDQPQHF
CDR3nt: TGTGCCAGCAGCCAAGGGCAAGGGGATCAGCCCCAGCATTTT

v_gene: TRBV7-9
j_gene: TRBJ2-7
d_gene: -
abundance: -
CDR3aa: CASSPLLLGEQYF
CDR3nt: TGTGCCAGCAGCCCCCTTTTGTTAGGGGAGCAGTACTTC

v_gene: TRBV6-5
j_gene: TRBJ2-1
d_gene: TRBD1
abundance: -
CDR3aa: CASAEQGSSYNEQFF
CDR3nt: TGTGCCAGCGCCGAACAGGGGAGCTCCTACAATGAGCAGTTCTTC

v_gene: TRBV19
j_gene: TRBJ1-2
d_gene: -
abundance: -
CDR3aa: CASSVPDGYYGYTF
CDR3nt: TGTGCCAGTAGTGTCCCGGACGGATACTATGGCTACACCTTC

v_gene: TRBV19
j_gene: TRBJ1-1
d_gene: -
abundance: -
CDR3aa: CASSIDRDTEAFF
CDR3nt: TGTGCCAGTAGTATAGACAGGGACACTGAAGCTTTCTTT

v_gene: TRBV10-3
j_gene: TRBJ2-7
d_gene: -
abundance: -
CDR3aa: CAIREDLTGPYEQYF
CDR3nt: TGTGCCATCAGAGAAGATTTGACAGGACCCTACGAGCAGTACTTC

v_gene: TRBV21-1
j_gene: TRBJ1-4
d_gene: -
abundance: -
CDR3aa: CASSNGHRGAATNEKLFF
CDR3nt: TGTGCCAGCAGCAACGGCCACAGGGGCGCTGCAACTAATGAAAAACTGTTTTTT

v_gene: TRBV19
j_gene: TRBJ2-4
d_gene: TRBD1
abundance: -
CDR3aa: CASSLAGGTKNIQYF
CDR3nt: TGTGCCAGTAGTCTGGCAGGGGGCACCAAAAACATTCAGTACTTC

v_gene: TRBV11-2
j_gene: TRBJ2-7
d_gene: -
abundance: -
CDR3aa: CASSRVETSYEQYF
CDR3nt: TGTGCCAGCAGCAGGGTGGAGACCTCCTACGAGCAGTACTTC

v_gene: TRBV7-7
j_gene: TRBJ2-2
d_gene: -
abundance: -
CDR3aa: CASSLETRGTGELFF
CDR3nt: TGTGCTAGCAGCTTAGAGACTAGGGGGACCGGGGAGCTGTTTTTT